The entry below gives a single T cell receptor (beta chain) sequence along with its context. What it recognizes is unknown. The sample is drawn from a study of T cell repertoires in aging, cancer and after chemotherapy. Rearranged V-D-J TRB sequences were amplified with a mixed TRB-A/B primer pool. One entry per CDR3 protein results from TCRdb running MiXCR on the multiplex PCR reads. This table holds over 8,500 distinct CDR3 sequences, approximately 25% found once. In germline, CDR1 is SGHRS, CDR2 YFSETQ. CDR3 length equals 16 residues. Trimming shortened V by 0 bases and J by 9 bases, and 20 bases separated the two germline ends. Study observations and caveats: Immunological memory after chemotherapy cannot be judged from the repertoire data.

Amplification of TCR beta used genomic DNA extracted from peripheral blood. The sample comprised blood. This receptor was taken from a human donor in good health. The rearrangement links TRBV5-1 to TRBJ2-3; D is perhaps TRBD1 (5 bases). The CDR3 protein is CASSLETALLMGTQYF. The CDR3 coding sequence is TGCGCCAGCAGCTTGGAGACAGCCCTATTGATGGGGACGCAGTATTTT. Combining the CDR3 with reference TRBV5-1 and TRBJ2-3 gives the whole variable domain KAGVTQTPRYLIKTRGQQVTLSCSPISGHRSVSWYQQTPGQGLQFLFEYFSETQRNKGNFPGRFSGRQFSNSRSEMNVSTLELGDSALYLCASSLETALLMGTQYFGPGTRLTVL.